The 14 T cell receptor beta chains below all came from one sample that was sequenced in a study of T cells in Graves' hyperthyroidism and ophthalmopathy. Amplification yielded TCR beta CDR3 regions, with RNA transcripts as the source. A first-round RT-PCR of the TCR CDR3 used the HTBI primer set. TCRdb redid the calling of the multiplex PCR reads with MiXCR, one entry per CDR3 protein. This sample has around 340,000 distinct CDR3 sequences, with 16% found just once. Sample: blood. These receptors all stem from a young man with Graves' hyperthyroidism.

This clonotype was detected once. DNA for the CDR3: TGTGCCAGCAAGGACTGGGAGTATGGCTACACCTTC. Translated: CASKDWEYGYTF. This rearrangement joins TRBV6-1 to TRBJ1-2; no firm D call. CDR1 and CDR2 (germline): MNHNS, SASEGT. The germline V and J ends were trimmed by 7 bases and 5 bases, with 11 bases remaining between them. The CDR3 contains 12 residues.

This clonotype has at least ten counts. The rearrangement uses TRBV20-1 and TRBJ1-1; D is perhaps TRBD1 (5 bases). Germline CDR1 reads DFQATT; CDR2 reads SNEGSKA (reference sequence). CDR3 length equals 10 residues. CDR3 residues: CRPGDHEAFF. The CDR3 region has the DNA TGCAGGCCGGGGGATCATGAAGCTTTCTTT.

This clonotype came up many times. DNA for the CDR3: TGTGCCACCAGTGATTCCCGAACTGGGGGCACTGAAGCTTTCTTT. Translating it yields CATSDSRTGGTEAFF. The chain employs TRBV24-1 and TRBJ1-1, with D perhaps matching TRBD1 (5 bases). CDR1 is KGHDR and CDR2 is SFDVKD in the germline V gene. Between the trimmed V and J ends, which lost 2 bases and 4 bases, there was a span of 13 bases. CDR3 size: 15 residues.

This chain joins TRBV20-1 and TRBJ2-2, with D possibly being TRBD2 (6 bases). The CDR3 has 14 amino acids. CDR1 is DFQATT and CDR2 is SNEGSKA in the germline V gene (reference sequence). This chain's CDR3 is CSANAGSDTGELFF. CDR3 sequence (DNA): TGCAGCGCGAACGCGGGATCGGACACCGGGGAGCTGTTTTTT.

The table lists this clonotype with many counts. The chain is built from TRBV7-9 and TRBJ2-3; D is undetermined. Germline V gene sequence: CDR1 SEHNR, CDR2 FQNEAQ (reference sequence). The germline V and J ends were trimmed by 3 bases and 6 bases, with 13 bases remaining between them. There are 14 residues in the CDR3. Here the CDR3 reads CASSFDGRQDTQYF. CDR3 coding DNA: TGTGCCAGCAGCTTTGACGGCCGCCAGGATACGCAGTATTTT.

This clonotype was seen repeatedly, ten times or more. CDR3 in amino acids: CASSHISGTSYNEQFF. CDR3 nucleotide sequence: TGTGCCAGCAGCCACATTAGTGGGACTAGTTACAATGAGCAGTTCTTC. The chain is built from TRBV7-2 and TRBJ2-1; TRBD2 agrees at 8 bases. CDR3 length equals 16 residues. Losses at the gene ends were 5 bases for V and 4 bases for J; bases not matched to a gene: 10. Germline V CDR1 and CDR2: SGHTA, FQGNSA.

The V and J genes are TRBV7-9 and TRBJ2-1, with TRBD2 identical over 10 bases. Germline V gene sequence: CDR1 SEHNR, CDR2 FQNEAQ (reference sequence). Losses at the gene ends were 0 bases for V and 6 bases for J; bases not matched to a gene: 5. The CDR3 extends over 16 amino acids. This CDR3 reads CASSLAVTSGVNEQFF. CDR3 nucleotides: TGTGCCAGCAGCTTAGCAGTCACTAGCGGGGTCAATGAGCAGTTCTTC.

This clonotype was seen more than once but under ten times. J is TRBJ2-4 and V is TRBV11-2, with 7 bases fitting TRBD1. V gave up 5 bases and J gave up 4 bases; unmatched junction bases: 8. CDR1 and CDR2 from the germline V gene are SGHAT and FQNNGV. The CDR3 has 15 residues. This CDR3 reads CASSDYRDRKNIQYF. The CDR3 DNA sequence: TGTGCCAGCAGCGACTACCGGGACAGAAAAAACATTCAGTACTTC.

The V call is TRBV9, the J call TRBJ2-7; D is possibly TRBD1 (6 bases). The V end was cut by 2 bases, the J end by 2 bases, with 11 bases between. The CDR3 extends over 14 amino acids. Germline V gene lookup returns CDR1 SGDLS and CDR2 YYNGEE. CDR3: CASSVETGPYEQYF. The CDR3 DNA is TGTGCCAGCAGCGTCGAGACAGGCCCCTACGAGCAGTACTTC. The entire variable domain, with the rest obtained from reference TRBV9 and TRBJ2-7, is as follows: DSGVTQTPKHLITATGQRVTLRCSPRSGDLSVYWYQQSLDQGLQFLIQYYNGEERAKGNILERFSAQQFPDLHSELNLSSLELGDSALYFCASSVETGPYEQYFGPGTRLTVT.

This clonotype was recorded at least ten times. CDR3 in DNA: TGCAGTGCTAGAGGGCTAGCGGTAAGAGCTAGCACAGATACGCAGTATTTT. Amino acid sequence: CSARGLAVRASTDTQYF. This chain joins TRBV20-1 and TRBJ2-3; TRBD2 matches 7 bases. This CDR3 contains 17 residues. The junction had 10 bases not matched to a gene; V was cut back by 1 base and J by 0 bases. Germline V gene data show CDR1 as DFQATT and CDR2 as SNEGSKA (reference sequence).

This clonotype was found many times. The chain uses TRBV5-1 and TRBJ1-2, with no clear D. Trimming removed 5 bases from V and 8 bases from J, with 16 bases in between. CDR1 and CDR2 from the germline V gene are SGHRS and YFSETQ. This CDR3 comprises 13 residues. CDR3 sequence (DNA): TGCGCCAGCAGTCTGGGAGGAGGCGACGGCTACACCTTC. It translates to CASSLGGGDGYTF.

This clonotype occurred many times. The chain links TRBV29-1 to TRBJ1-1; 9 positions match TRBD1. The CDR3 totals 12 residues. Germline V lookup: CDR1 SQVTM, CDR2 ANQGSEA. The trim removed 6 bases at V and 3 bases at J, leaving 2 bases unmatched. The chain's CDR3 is CSVRDRDTEAFF. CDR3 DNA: TGCAGCGTGAGGGACAGGGACACTGAAGCTTTCTTT.

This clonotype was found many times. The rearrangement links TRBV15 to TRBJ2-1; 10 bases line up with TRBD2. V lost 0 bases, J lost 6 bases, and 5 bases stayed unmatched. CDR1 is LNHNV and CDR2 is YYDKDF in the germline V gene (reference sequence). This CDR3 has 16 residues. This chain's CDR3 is CATSRDRLAGVNEQFF. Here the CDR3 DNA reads TGTGCCACCAGCAGAGATCGACTAGCGGGTGTCAATGAGCAGTTCTTC. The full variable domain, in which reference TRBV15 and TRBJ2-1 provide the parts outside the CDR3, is DAMVIQNPRYQVTQFGKPVTLSCSQTLNHNVMYWYQQKSSQAPKLLFHYYDKDFNNEADTPDNFQSRRPNTSFCFLDIRSPGLGDTAMYLCATSRDRLAGVNEQFFGPGTRLTVL.

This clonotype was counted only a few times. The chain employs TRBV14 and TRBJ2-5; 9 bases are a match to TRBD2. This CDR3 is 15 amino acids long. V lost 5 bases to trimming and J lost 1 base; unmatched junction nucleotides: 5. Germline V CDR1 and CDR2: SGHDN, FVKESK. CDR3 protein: CASSAGLAPQETQYF. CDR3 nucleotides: TGTGCCAGCAGCGCGGGACTAGCACCCCAAGAGACCCAGTACTTC. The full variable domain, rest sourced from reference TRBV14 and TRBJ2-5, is EAGVTQFPSHSVIEKGQTVTLRCDPISGHDNLYWYRRVMGKEIKFLLHFVKESKQDESGMPNNRFLAERTGGTYSTLKVQPAELEDSGVYFCASSAGLAPQETQYFGPGTRLLVL.